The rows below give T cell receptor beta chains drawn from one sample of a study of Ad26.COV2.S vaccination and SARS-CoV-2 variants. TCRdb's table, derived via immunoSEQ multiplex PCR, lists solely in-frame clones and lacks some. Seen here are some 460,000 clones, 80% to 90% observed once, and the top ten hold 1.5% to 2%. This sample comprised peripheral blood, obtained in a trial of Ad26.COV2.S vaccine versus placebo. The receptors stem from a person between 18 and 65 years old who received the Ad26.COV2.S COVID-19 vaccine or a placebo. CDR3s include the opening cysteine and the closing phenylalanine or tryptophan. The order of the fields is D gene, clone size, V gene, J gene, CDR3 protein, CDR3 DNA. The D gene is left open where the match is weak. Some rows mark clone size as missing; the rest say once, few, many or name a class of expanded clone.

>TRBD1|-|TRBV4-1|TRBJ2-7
CASSHDTGAYEQYF
TGCGCCAGCAGCCATGATACAGGGGCCTACGAGCAGTACTTC
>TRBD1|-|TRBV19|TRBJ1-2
CASSTQDRVSRGYTF
TGTGCCAGTAGTACGCAGGACAGGGTTTCGAGGGGCTACACCTTC
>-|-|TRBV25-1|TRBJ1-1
CASSPTVNTEAFF
TGTGCCAGCAGCCCGACAGTGAACACTGAAGCTTTCTTT
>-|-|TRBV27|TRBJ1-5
CASSPPGGDQPQHF
TGTGCCAGCAGCCCCCCGGGGGGAGACCAGCCCCAGCATTTT
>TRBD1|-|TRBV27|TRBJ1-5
CASSPTGARQPQHF
TGTGCCAGCAGTCCAACAGGGGCCCGGCAGCCCCAGCATTTT
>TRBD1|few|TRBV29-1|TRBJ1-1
CSVQPTGGTEAFF
TGCAGCGTTCAACCGACAGGGGGTACTGAAGCTTTCTTT
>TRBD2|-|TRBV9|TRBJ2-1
CASSVGGLAGAPNYNEQFF
TGTGCCAGCAGCGTAGGGGGACTAGCGGGGGCCCCAAACTACAATGAGCAGTTCTTC
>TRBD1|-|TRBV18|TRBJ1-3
CASSPLRGQGFTGNTIYF
TGTGCCAGCTCACCATTACGGGGACAGGGATTTACTGGAAACACCATATATTTT
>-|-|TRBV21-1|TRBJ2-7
CASSKQRTGDRVSEQYF
TGTGCCAGCAGCAAGCAACGAACAGGGGACCGTGTGAGCGAGCAGTACTTC
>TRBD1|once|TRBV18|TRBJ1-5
CASSHAGQGATSNQPQHF
TGTGCCAGCTCACATGCGGGACAGGGGGCAACAAGCAATCAGCCCCAGCATTTT
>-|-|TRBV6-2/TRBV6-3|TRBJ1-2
CASSYTQYGYTF
TGTGCCAGCAGTTACACGCAATATGGCTACACCTTC
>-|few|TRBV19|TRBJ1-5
CASSIGKGGPSNQPQHF
TGTGCCAGTAGTATAGGGAAAGGTGGTCCTTCTAATCAGCCCCAGCATTTT
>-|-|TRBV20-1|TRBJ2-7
CSASGGTYEQYF
TGCAGTGCTAGTGGAGGGACCTACGAGCAGTACTTC
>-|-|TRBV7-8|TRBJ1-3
CASSFYGSRNTIYF
TGTGCCAGCAGCTTCTATGGGAGTAGAAACACCATATATTTT